This T cell receptor (beta chain) was sequenced in a study of CD8 T cells in Susac syndrome. Trimming shortened V by 0 bases and J by 2 bases, and 16 bases separated the two germline ends. This CDR3 has 17 residues. The V gene's germline CDR1 is SGDLS and CDR2 YYNGEE. This clonotype came up once. RNA, at about 0.45 to 1 ug, was reverse transcribed with random hexamers. TCRdb passed the immunoSEQ multiplex PCR reads through MiXCR, listing each CDR3 protein once. The repertoire holds 180,000 or so distinct CDR3 sequences, with over 85% as singletons. Sequencing was done on a sample of CD4+ T cells from PBMCs. This clonotype was sampled from a human donor in good health. The rearrangement joins TRBV9 to TRBJ2-3, with D maybe TRBD1 (5 bases). CDR3 residues: CASSVAPWGRVTDTQYF. The CDR3 region has the DNA TGTGCCAGCAGCGTAGCCCCATGGGGCAGGGTCACAGATACGCAGTATTTT. Looking up the rest from reference TRBV9 and TRBJ2-3 gives the full variable domain: DSGVTQTPKHLITATGQRVTLRCSPRSGDLSVYWYQQSLDQGLQFLIQYYNGEERAKGNILERFSAQQFPDLHSELNLSSLELGDSALYFCASSVAPWGRVTDTQYFGPGTRLTVL.